The 21 T cell receptor beta chains below were found in one sample sequenced in a study of Graves' ophthalmopathy and Graves' hyperthyroidism. The authors amplified TCR beta CDR3 regions, and they did so from RNA transcripts for repertoire sequencing. First-round RT-PCR relied on HTBI primers, and a second-round multiplex PCR came next. TCRdb fed the multiplex PCR reads into MiXCR, producing one record per CDR3 protein. The data show roughly 500,000 distinct CDR3 sequences, around an eighth seen once. Specimen: blood. The receptors here all came from a woman aged 25 to 39 with Graves' ophthalmopathy.

This clonotype was seen many times. The chain employs TRBV6-1 and TRBJ1-1, with no clear D. Trimming stripped 5 bases from V and 6 bases from J, with 13 bases between. From germline, CDR1 is MNHNS and CDR2 SASEGT. The CDR3 totals 13 residues. This CDR3 is CASSTPSKPEAFF. In nucleotides, the CDR3 is TGTGCCAGCAGTACCCCTTCTAAGCCTGAAGCTTTCTTT.

The table lists this clonotype with a few counts. The chain is built from TRBV3-1 and TRBJ2-6; either TRBD1 or TRBD2 may fit D (5 bases each). The ends were cut back, 3 bases at V and 0 bases at J, with 12 bases in the middle. The germline gives CDR1 LGHDT, CDR2 YNNKEL (reference sequence). CDR3 size: 17 residues. For the CDR3, the DNA is TGTGCCAGCAGCCATCAGGGAGTAGGCTCTGGGGCCAACGTCCTGACTTTC. Translation gives CASSHQGVGSGANVLTF.

This clonotype was detected ten times or more. The chain has TRBV12-3 or TRBV12-4 and TRBJ1-2, with TRBD1 as a possible D gene (5 bases). V gave up 3 bases and J gave up 8 bases, with 19 bases separating them. The CDR3 has 15 amino acids. CDR3 sequence (DNA): TGTGCCAGCAGTTTTCGGGTCGCTGTAGGGGAAGGCTACACCTTC. Its translation: CASSFRVAVGEGYTF.

Turning to this clonotype: With a much larger clone just one base away, this may be a read error. CDR3 protein: CASSQDGNTGELCF. The CDR3 coding sequence is TGTGCCAGCAGCCAAGATGGGAACACCGGGGAGCTGTGTTTT. The V and J genes are TRBV4-2 and TRBJ2-2, with D perhaps TRBD2 (5 bases). The length of the CDR3 is 14 residues. CDR1 and CDR2 from the germline V gene are LGHNA and YNFKEQ.

In its sample, this clonotype was seen many times. The rearrangement joins TRBV20-1 to TRBJ1-2; D unresolved. Trimming removed 6 bases from V and 4 bases from J, with 21 bases in between. The CDR3 totals 15 residues. Germline V gene data show CDR1 as DFQATT and CDR2 as SNEGSKA (reference sequence). The DNA of the CDR3 is TGCAGTGCCACCCCCGTTACAGATTTCTTCTATGGCTACACCTTC. It translates to CSATPVTDFFYGYTF.

The table lists this clonotype with many counts. The chain is built from TRBV27 and TRBJ1-1, with TRBD1 as a possible D gene (5 bases). Germline CDR1 MNHEY, CDR2 SMNVEV (reference sequence). The V and J ends lost 1 base and 3 bases respectively, with 15 bases between them. This CDR3 spans 16 amino acids. CDR3 coding DNA: TGTGCCAGCAGTTTATACAAAGGGGATAGGGACACTGAAGCTTTCTTT. Its protein product is CASSLYKGDRDTEAFF.

There are a few counts of this clonotype. This chain uses TRBV28 with TRBJ2-5, with TRBD2 matching 10 bases. Germline V CDR1 and CDR2: MDHEN, SYDVKM. The junction had 7 bases not matched to a gene; V was cut back by 1 base and J by 2 bases. This CDR3 has 17 residues. The CDR3 here is CASSLFEAGGEQETQYF. In DNA form, the CDR3 reads TGTGCCAGCAGTTTATTCGAAGCGGGAGGGGAACAAGAGACCCAGTACTTC.

The chain combines TRBV11-1 with TRBJ1-1; D gene uncertain. Trimming stripped 0 bases from V and 4 bases from J, with 15 bases between. This CDR3 has 16 residues. Germline CDR1 reads SGHAT; CDR2 reads FQDESV (reference sequence). The CDR3 DNA reads TGTGCCAGCAGCTTAGCGCGGGGAGACGCGGGCACTGAAGCTTTCTTT. This gives the protein CASSLARGDAGTEAFF.

In this sample, this clonotype turned up many times. The J gene is TRBJ2-7, the V gene TRBV28, with 9 bases identical to TRBD2. The CDR3 runs 16 residues. Germline V lookup: CDR1 MDHEN, CDR2 SYDVKM. The V segment lost 6 bases and the J segment 3 bases; nucleotides outside the gene matches: 12. The CDR3 region is CASRSGGGRVYYEQYF. The CDR3 region has the DNA TGTGCCAGCAGATCTGGAGGCGGGAGGGTATACTACGAGCAGTACTTC.

This clonotype has only a few counts. This rearrangement joins TRBV7-2 to TRBJ2-7; TRBD1 might be the D (6 bases). The V gene's germline CDR1 is SGHTA and CDR2 FQGNSA. V dropped 5 bases and J dropped 6 bases, with 20 bases sitting between them. This CDR3 contains 15 residues. The CDR3: CASSPRRAGVAEQYF. CDR3 sequence (DNA): TGTGCCAGCAGCCCCAGAAGGGCAGGGGTGGCCGAGCAGTACTTC.

This clonotype was observed at least ten times. The chain employs TRBV28 and TRBJ2-4; no reliable D call. This CDR3 is built from 12 residues. Trimming removed 2 bases at V and 15 bases at J, with 14 bases between. Germline V CDR1 and CDR2: MDHEN, SYDVKM. CDR3 sequence reads: CASSLPSSATYF. DNA for the CDR3: TGTGCCAGCAGTTTACCATCCAGTGCGACGTACTTC.

This clonotype was seen more than once but under ten times. The J gene is TRBJ2-2, the V gene TRBV2; 14 bases are a match to TRBD2. V gave up 6 bases and J gave up 2 bases; unmatched junction bases: 5. CDR3 length: 17 residues. Germline CDR1 SNHLY, CDR2 FYNNEI. The CDR3: CASSGTSGRQNTGELFF. The CDR3 DNA reads as TGTGCCAGCAGCGGGACTAGCGGGAGACAAAACACCGGGGAGCTGTTTTTT.

This clonotype occurred a few times. The chain is built from TRBV30 and TRBJ1-6; TRBD1 matches at 8 bases. CDR3 size: 15 residues. The J segment lost 4 bases and the V segment lost 5 bases, leaving 7 bases of the junction unmatched. CDR1 and CDR2 (germline): GTSNPN, SVGIG (reference sequence). The DNA for the CDR3 is TGTGCCTGGGGATGGGGACAGGCTTATAATTCACCCCTCCACTTT. It specifies CAWGWGQAYNSPLHF.

This clonotype has ten or more counts. The rearrangement links TRBV28 to TRBJ1-5, with a possible D match to TRBD1 (5 bases). Deletions cut 0 bases from V and 5 bases from J, with 8 bases between. Germline loops: CDR1 MDHEN, CDR2 SYDVKM. The CDR3 contains 14 residues. Here the CDR3 reads CASSLWGGDQPQHF. The DNA of the CDR3 is TGTGCCAGCAGTTTATGGGGGGGTGATCAGCCCCAGCATTTT.

This clonotype occurred many times. The rearrangement links TRBV10-3 to TRBJ1-1; a weak D match, TRBD1 (5 bases). The V gene lost 7 bases and the J gene lost 3 bases, with 18 bases spanning the gap. CDR1 ENHRY and CDR2 SYGVKD come from the germline V gene. The CDR3 covers 15 residues. CDR3 DNA sequence: TGTGCCATCAAGACAGACGCCTCGGTGGACACTGAAGCTTTCTTT. Its translation is CAIKTDASVDTEAFF.

The chain combines TRBV12-5 with TRBJ2-5; D might be TRBD2 (6 bases). The germline V gene encodes CDR1 LGHNT and CDR2 FRNRAP. The V end was cut by 6 bases, the J end by 5 bases, with 16 bases between. CDR3 length: 14 residues. CDR3 coding DNA: TGTGCTAGTGGCCCTACATGGGGGGATGAGACCCAGTACTTC. This codes for CASGPTWGDETQYF. Full variable domain (missing parts from reference TRBV12-5 and TRBJ2-5): DARVTQTPRHKVTEMGQEVTMRCQPILGHNTVFWYRQTMMQGLELLAYFRNRAPLDDSGMPKDRFSAEMPDATLATLKIQPSEPRDSAVYFCASGPTWGDETQYFGPGTRLLVL.

This clonotype showed up many times. This sequence joins TRBV24-1 and TRBJ1-1; unclear D gene. This CDR3 is built from 13 residues. Trimming left V 1 base short and J 5 bases short, with 7 bases between. The V gene's germline CDR1 is KGHDR and CDR2 SFDVKD. CDR3 bases: TGTGCCACCAGTGATTTCCGAGCAACTGAAGCTTTCTTT. Encoded protein: CATSDFRATEAFF.

In its sample, this clonotype was seen a few times. The rearrangement uses TRBV28 and TRBJ1-2; TRBD1 matches 8 bases. This CDR3 is built from 16 residues. V gave up 6 bases and J gave up 0 bases; unmatched junction bases: 9. From germline, CDR1 is MDHEN and CDR2 SYDVKM. The CDR3, as DNA: TGTGCCAGCAGCCGGGGGACAGGTACCTCTAACTATGGCTACACCTTC. Translated: CASSRGTGTSNYGYTF.

There are many counts of this clonotype. The rearrangement links TRBV9 to TRBJ2-7; D might be TRBD1 (6 bases). This CDR3 contains 14 residues. Germline values: CDR1 SGDLS, CDR2 YYNGEE. V lost 3 bases to trimming and J lost 2 bases, with 12 bases between them. This CDR3 is CASSAGAGAYEQYF. As DNA, the CDR3 is TGTGCCAGCAGCGCTGGGGCAGGGGCCTACGAGCAGTACTTC.

The sample holds many counts of this clonotype. Here the CDR3 reads CASSQDDNTEAFF. The CDR3 nucleotides are TGTGCCAGCAGCCAGGACGATAACACTGAAGCTTTCTTT. This sequence joins TRBV3-1 and TRBJ1-1; D unclear. Per germline, CDR1 LGHDT and CDR2 YNNKEL (reference sequence). Trimming took 3 bases from V and 2 from J, leaving 7 bases between them. The CDR3 is made up of 13 amino acids.

This clonotype has a count of ten or more. The rearrangement links TRBV6-1 to TRBJ1-1, with 7 bases matching TRBD1. From germline, CDR1 is MNHNS and CDR2 SASEGT. There are 15 residues in the CDR3. J gave up 5 bases and V 6 bases, and 12 bases lay outside the gene matches. CDR3 residues: CASRDRQGLGTEAFF. Written as DNA, the CDR3 is TGTGCCAGCAGGGACCGACAGGGTCTGGGTACTGAAGCTTTCTTT.